This entry describes one TCR beta chain. Its cognate antigen has yet to be identified. No much larger clonotype is one base removed from it; base qualities were not supplied. Germline trimming: 6 bases from V, 4 bases from J; junction bases outside gene matches: 6. The CDR3, from cysteine to phenylalanine, totals 14 residues. The entry retains the CDR3 DNA only, 42 bases that are in frame from base 1. Receptor amplification or capture employed 5' RACE. Instrument used: Illumina HiSeq 2500. The second PCR ran for roughly 6 to 11 cycles and used a J-beta primer mix along with a sample-barcoded 5' primer. Each TCR beta cDNA molecule received a unique molecular identifier from a template-switch 5' adaptor carrying 12 random nucleotides. Each sample yielded at least 3 million CDR3-containing paired-end reads. All of the RNA was converted into first-strand cDNA using the Mint cDNA synthesis kit, with a TRBC-specific oligonucleotide serving as the primer. After uracil-DNA glycosylase treatment, a first 18-cycle PCR used universal primers M1SS and BC2_uni_R on all cDNA. The study's own analysis went as follows. For normalization, 1 million high-quality reads were randomly selected from each sample, with every read carrying a distinct molecular identifier. Reads sharing molecular identifiers were discarded rather than binned into consensus sequences. MiTCR, with a Q25 quality threshold and the strictest error-elimination algorithm, was used for CDR3 identification, clonotype clustering and error correction. Lower-bound total TCR beta diversity was estimated with a nonparametric unseen species model using Euler transformation. TCRdb itself trimmed the public reads at Q25 with fastp, ran MiXCR and retained productive beta chains. Each entry merges the rows of one CDR3 protein and shows their most common DNA and genes. TCRdb's processing, not the authors' own work, is the source of the V and J calls. The sample contains hundreds of thousands of distinct CDR3 sequences, 20% to 30% of them found a single time. Roughly 10% of the sample is taken by the ten largest.

This sample is part of a study of blood T cells in healthy people across ages (dated by TCRdb to the mid-2010s). Turning to the overall study: In model experiments, template switching captured about one uniquely barcoded TCR beta cDNA molecule for every two T cells. The study measured age-related changes in TCR beta repertoire diversity using deep sequencing normalized with unique cDNA molecular identifiers. Using the same blood draw, the study looked at two additional independent replicas of 1 million unique cDNA reads for two donors, one aged 18 to 30 and the other aged 80 or older. Donors were grouped into four age groups: young (average 16 years), middle-aged (about 40), aged (around 62) and long-lived (just over 80). Findings and caveats that apply to the study as a whole: Compared with the aged group, the long-lived group had more naive CD4+ T cells, fewer expanded clones and increased TCR diversity, a pattern suggesting age selection. As age increased, observed TCR beta diversity per million T cells dropped in a roughly linear way, and a significant reduction was already evident by age around 41. Because profiling used bulk unsorted PBMCs, naive and antigen-experienced compartments could not be compared conclusively. A strong correlation was found between observed TCR beta diversity and the percentage of naive T cells measured by flow cytometry. Estimates of total diversity from one million sequenced T cells were regarded as lower bounds and underestimates. Because donor CMV infection status was unknown, age-related changes in expanded clonotypes were potentially confounded.

Systemically healthy Caucasian individuals from Russia, about 38 in total and aged about 6 to 100 years, were included as donors. Roughly 10 milliliters of peripheral blood were collected from each donor into EDTA-treated Vacutainer tubes. PBMCs were isolated by Ficoll-Paque density-gradient centrifugation, with at least 7 million obtained per sample. Trizol reagent was used to extract total RNA from the PBMCs, yielding at least 5 micrograms per sample. For every donor, an aliquot of PBMCs went through flow cytometry to measure the percentages of naive CD45RAhigh/CD27high T cells. The data also belong to a second study, concerning T cells of mothers and their children. The second investigation adds: Nine systemically healthy Caucasian individuals, comprising three mothers and their six children, were included as donors. cDNA synthesis used all of the extracted RNA, with 1.5 ug of RNA in each 15 ul reaction. In the second PCR, sample barcodes and 2-4 random nucleotides were introduced via the M1S primer. Over 8.5 million TCR beta CDR3 reads were obtained for each mother, and some 3 million reads were obtained for each child. Thymic selection similarly shapes TCR recombination output in related and unrelated pairs, with minor effect from inherited differences. Related mother-child pairs always showed normalized repertoire overlap that was slightly higher than in unrelated mother-child pairs, though the difference was never significant. No persistent microchimeric T cell clones were found, with a detection sensitivity of approximately 100 clones per million clonotypes. The study used deep NGS to compare TCR beta repertoires of mothers and children, seeking features distinguishing related mother-child pairs from unrelated individuals. On average, the children were roughly 11 +/- 4 years old, while the mothers were approximately 41 +/- 4 years old. Libraries were sequenced on Illumina HiSeq 2000 with 100+100 nt paired-end reads after adapter ligation with NEBNext reagents. To prevent cross-contamination, the mother and child libraries were prepared one month apart and sequenced in separate runs. For each donor, somewhere between 500,000 and 2,000,000 distinct TCR beta clonotypes were identified. Naive TCR beta clonotypes were estimated from low-frequency clonotypes matched to each donor's FACS-determined naive share, without sorting.

The source of this sequence is a boy younger than 18 in good health. What was sequenced was blood. This receptor chain uses TRBV12-3 or TRBV12-4 and TRBJ2-1, with TRBD1 matching 7 junction bases. Read as DNA, the sequence is TGTGCCAGCAGGCCTGGACAGGAATACAATGAGCAGTTCTTC. Its product reads: CASRPGQEYNEQFF.